This T cell receptor beta chain was obtained from a study of blood T cell repertoires in COVID-19 (dated by TCRdb to 2018 to 2020). In the study overall: Samples from collaborators originated in the United States, Italy and Spain and spanned both the acute and convalescent phases of COVID-19. The material from the prospective study consisted of cDNA or gDNA derived from T cells, B-cell-depleted T cells, or PBMCs. The dataset comprised deeply sampled blood TCRbeta repertoires from subjects exposed to, actively infected with, or recovered from COVID-19. The repertoires were made available in a free public database intended to serve as a resource for research on the immune response to SARS-CoV-2. The samples were drawn from two sources: the first 160 participants of the ongoing ImmuneRACE study, and fewer than 1,500 subjects contributed by 6 global collaborators. The sample metadata nearly always contained a de-identified subject ID, COVID-19 status, age in years and sex. Where HLA class I and class II types were available, the types were taken from metadata supplied by the sample provider, not from assay-based typing.

A note on this clone: Its specific antigen is unknown. Per-base quality was not reported, and no clone a single base away is much larger than it.

The collaborating institutions used their own protocols to collect whole blood in K2EDTA tubes. For TCRbeta analysis, collaborators shipped samples as frozen whole blood, isolated PBMCs, or DNA extracted from either of those sample types. The immunoSEQ Assay, a bias-controlled multiplex PCR, was used to amplify TCRbeta CDR3 regions from genomic DNA. As for how the authors treated the data: The number of nucleated cells in each sample was estimated by amplification of reference gene primers within the assay. To quantify the absolute abundance of each unique TCRbeta CDR3 rearrangement, sequence reads were collapsed and filtered. For each sample, productive Simpson clonality was calculated as the square root of Simpson's diversity index across productive rearrangements. TCRdb took over this immuneACCESS table, retaining in-frame rearrangements with V and J assigned. Such tables are incomplete; in checked studies, under half of the missing clones stem from an unresolved V gene, and the remainder is unexplained. The D gene and trimming were derived from the DNA, and the V and J assignments and clone size from that table. This sample is represented by 150,000 to 200,000 clones; about 83% of them were singletons. Approximately 15% of the sample is held by the ten biggest clonotypes.

CDR1 and CDR2, per the germline V gene (reference sequence), are LNHDA and SQIVND. The CDR3 holds 15 amino acids from the cysteine to the phenylalanine. Just the 45-base CDR3 DNA is kept, in frame starting at base 1. Trimming takes 4 bases off V and 5 bases off J; junction bases not matched to a gene: 5. On the study overall, not on this receptor specifically: The quantity of clinical and demographic metadata differed by source and by participant and was supplied without curation.

The sequence links TRBV19 to TRBJ1-4, and TRBD1 aligns with 9 junction nucleotides. This receptor was obtained from a woman older than 75 with acute or convalescent COVID-19. The sequenced sample consisted of peripheral blood. CDR3 sequence: CASSRTGDGNEKLFF. The base sequence is TGTGCCAGTAGTAGGACAGGGGATGGAAATGAAAAACTGTTTTTT.